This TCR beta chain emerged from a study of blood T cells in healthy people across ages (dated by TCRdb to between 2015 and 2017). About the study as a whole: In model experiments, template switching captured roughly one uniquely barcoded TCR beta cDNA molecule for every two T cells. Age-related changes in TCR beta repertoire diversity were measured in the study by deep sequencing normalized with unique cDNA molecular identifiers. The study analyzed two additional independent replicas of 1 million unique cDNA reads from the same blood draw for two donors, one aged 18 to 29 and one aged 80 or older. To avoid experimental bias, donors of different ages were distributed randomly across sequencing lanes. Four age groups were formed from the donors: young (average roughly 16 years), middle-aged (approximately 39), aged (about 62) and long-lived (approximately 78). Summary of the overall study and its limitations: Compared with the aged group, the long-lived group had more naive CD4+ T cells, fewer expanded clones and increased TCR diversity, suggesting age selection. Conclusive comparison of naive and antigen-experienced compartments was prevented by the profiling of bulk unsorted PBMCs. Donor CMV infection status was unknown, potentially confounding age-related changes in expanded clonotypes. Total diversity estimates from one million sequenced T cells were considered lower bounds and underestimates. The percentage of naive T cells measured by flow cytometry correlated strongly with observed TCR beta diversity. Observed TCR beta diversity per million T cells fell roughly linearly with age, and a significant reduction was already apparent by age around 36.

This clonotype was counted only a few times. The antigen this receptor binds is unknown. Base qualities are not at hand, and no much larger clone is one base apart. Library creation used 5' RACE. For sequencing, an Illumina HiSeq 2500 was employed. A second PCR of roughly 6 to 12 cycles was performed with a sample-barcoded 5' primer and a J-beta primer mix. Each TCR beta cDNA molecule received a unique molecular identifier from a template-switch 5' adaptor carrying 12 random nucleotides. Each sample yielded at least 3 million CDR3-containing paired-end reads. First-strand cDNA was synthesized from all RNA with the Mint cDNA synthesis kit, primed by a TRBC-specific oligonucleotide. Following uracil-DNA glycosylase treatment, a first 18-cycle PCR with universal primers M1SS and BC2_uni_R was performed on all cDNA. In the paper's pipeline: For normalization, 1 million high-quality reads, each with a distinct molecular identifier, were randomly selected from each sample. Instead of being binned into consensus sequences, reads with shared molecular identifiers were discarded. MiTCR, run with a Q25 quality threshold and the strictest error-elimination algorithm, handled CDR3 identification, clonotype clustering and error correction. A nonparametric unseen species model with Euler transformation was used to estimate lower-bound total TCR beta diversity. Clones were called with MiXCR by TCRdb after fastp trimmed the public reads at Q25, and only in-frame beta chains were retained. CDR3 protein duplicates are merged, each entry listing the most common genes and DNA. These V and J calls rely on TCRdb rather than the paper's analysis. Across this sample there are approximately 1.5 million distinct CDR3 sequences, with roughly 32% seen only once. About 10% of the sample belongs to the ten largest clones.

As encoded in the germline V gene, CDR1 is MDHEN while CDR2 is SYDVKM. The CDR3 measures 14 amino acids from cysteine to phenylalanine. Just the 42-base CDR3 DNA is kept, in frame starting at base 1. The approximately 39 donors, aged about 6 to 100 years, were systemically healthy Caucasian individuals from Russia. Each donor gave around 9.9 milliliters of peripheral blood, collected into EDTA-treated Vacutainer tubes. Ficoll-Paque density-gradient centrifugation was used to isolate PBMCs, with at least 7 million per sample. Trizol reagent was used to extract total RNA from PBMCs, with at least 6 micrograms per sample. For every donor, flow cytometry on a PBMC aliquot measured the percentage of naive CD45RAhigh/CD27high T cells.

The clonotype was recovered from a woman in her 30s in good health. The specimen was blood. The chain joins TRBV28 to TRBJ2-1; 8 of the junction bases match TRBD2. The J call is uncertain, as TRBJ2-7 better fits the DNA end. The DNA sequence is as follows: TGTGCCAGCAGTAATAGCGGGACCTACTACGAGCAGTACTTC. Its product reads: CASSNSGTYYEQYF.